Here is one T cell receptor (beta chain) with its context. The sample is drawn from a study of cytomegalovirus exposure and HLA in healthy donors. V lost 6 bases, J lost 2 bases, and 10 bases lay in between. CDR3 length: 12 amino acids. Germline V gene data show CDR1 as SQVTM and CDR2 as ANQGSEA. The primer mix had 60 Vbeta and 13 Jbeta primers. Authors' processing steps: About 11 million of the roughly 80 million unique TCR beta chains counted in a later analysis were shared. The repertoire was sequenced with immunoSEQ multiplex PCR; TCRdb's copy has only in-frame clones and lacks some. V and J calls and clone size are as listed in that table; D and trimming were resolved from the DNA. The sample lists over 80,000 clones, approximately 85% occurring once.

The sequenced material came from PBMCs. The TCR comes from a man in his forties in good health and CMV-seropositive. The gene calls are TRBV29-1 and TRBJ1-1, with D tentatively TRBD1 (6 bases). Here the CDR3 DNA reads TGCAGCGTCGGACAGACAAACACTGAAGCTTTCTTT. Its protein product is CSVGQTNTEAFF.